Each of the 30 T cell receptor beta chains below was sequenced from the same sample in a study of blood T cells in healthy people across ages (dated by TCRdb to between 2014 and 2017). The method was 5' RACE. A second about 7 to 12 cycle PCR used a sample-barcoded 5' primer and a J-beta primer mix. TCRdb redid the processing of the public reads, applying fastp at Q25 and MiXCR, and retained in-frame beta chains. Every distinct CDR3 protein forms one entry, paired with its most common genes and DNA. The sample includes around 1,800,000 distinct CDR3 sequences, with around 42% observed a single time. 23% of the sample belongs to the ten largest clones. The specimen was blood. The receptors shown here come from a human donor in good health.

The V and J genes are TRBV12-3 or TRBV12-4 and TRBJ2-7; 9 bases fit TRBD2. The CDR3 totals 15 residues. The ends lost 7 bases at V and 6 bases at J; junction bases unmatched: 13. CDR3 sequence: CASNLASGTPVEQYF. The CDR3 region has the DNA TGTGCCAGCAATTTGGCTAGCGGGACCCCCGTCGAGCAGTACTTC.

V is TRBV6-2 or TRBV6-3 and J is TRBJ2-5; maybe TRBD2 (5 bases). The CDR3 loop spans 15 amino acids. Deletions cut 0 bases from V and 5 bases from J, with 13 bases between. Germline V gene sequence: CDR1 MNHEY, CDR2 SVGEGT. The CDR3 DNA is TGTGCCAGCAGTTACTCGTGGGCGGAGGAGGAGACCCAGTACTTC. It translates to CASSYSWAEEETQYF.

The chain joins TRBV7-8 to TRBJ2-1, with D perhaps TRBD1 or TRBD2 (6 bases each). Trimming pared 5 bases from V and 0 bases from J, leaving 14 bases between. Germline assignment: CDR1 SGHVS and CDR2 FQNEAQ. The CDR3 is made up of 16 amino acids. In nucleotides, the CDR3 is TGTGCCAGCAGCGATAGGGGGAGGAGCTCCTACAATGAGCAGTTCTTC. Protein: CASSDRGRSSYNEQFF. Full variable domain (missing parts from reference TRBV7-8 and TRBJ2-1): GAGVSQSPRYKVAKRGQDVALRCDPISGHVSLFWYQQALGQGPEFLTYFQNEAQLDKSGLPSDRFFAERPEGSVSTLKIQRTQQEDSAVYLCASSDRGRSSYNEQFFGPGTRLTVL.

This chain uses TRBV29-1 with TRBJ1-1; D not resolved. The V gene lost 7 bases and the J gene lost 0 bases, with 9 bases spanning the gap. Germline V gene data show CDR1 as SQVTM and CDR2 as ANQGSEA. This CDR3 contains 12 residues. The CDR3 DNA reads as TGCAGCGCCCAGCCGTTGAACACTGAAGCTTTCTTT. This gives the protein CSAQPLNTEAFF.

The rearrangement joins TRBV20-1 to TRBJ2-5; D possibly corresponds to TRBD2 (5 bases). The CDR3 covers 15 residues. Per germline, CDR1 DFQATT and CDR2 SNEGSKA (reference sequence). V was clipped by 5 bases and J by 4 bases, with 20 bases between them. Here the CDR3 DNA reads TGCAGTGCTCGGCGGACTGAGGGCCGCGCAGAGACCCAGTACTTC. Amino acid sequence: CSARRTEGRAETQYF.

The chain combines TRBV4-3 with TRBJ1-6; D not certain. The CDR3 runs to 15 residues. The V gene lost 0 bases and the J gene lost 3 bases, with 6 bases spanning the gap. Germline loops: CDR1 LGHNA, CDR2 YSLEER. The CDR3 region is CASSQESVYNSPLHF. DNA of the CDR3: TGCGCCAGCAGCCAAGAGTCGGTCTATAATTCACCCCTCCACTTT.

This clonotype came up a few times. This chain links TRBV5-6 with TRBJ2-3, with D tentatively TRBD1 (5 bases). Looked up from germline, CDR1 is SGHDT and CDR2 is YYEEEE. V lost 4 bases and J lost 8, with 20 bases in between. The length of the CDR3 is 15 residues. CDR3 amino acids: CASSLRFGAQGTQYF. Written as DNA, the CDR3 is TGTGCCAGCAGCCTCCGGTTTGGGGCGCAGGGTACGCAGTATTTT.

The CDR3 sequence is CASSRTGGKDTQYF. CDR3 DNA: TGTGCCAGCAGCCGGACAGGGGGCAAAGATACGCAGTATTTT. The V call is TRBV12-3 or TRBV12-4, the J call TRBJ2-3; 11 bases are shared with TRBD1. V was pared by 6 bases and J by 5 bases, with 4 bases of the junction left unmatched. CDR3 size: 14 residues.

V usage is TRBV7-9 and J usage is TRBJ2-1; 9 bases line up with TRBD1. Germline assignment: CDR1 SEHNR and CDR2 FQNEAQ (reference sequence). The CDR3 is made up of 16 amino acids. V trimming: 5 bases; J trimming: 2 bases; junction bases outside the gene matches: 7. The CDR3 coding sequence is TGTGCCAGCAGCCCCGGGACAGGGCCTCCCTACAATGAGCAGTTCTTC. Protein product: CASSPGTGPPYNEQFF. The complete variable domain, with remaining parts taken from reference TRBV7-9 and TRBJ2-1, reads DTGVSQNPRHKITKRGQNVTFRCDPISEHNRLYWYRQTLGQGPEFLTYFQNEAQLEKSRLLSDRFSAERPKGSFSTLEIQRTEQGDSAMYLCASSPGTGPPYNEQFFGPGTRLTVL.

In nucleotides, the CDR3 is TGTGCCAGCAGTTCACCTACAGGGGGTGTCTCTTATGGCTACACCTTC. Translated: CASSSPTGGVSYGYTF. The gene calls are TRBV28 and TRBJ1-2; TRBD1 agrees at 8 bases. The length of the CDR3 is 16 residues. Germline V gene lookup returns CDR1 MDHEN and CDR2 SYDVKM. With V trimmed by 4 bases and J by 5 bases, 12 bases remained unmatched.

The rearrangement uses TRBV27 and TRBJ2-1; D might be TRBD2 (5 bases). Germline V gene sequence: CDR1 MNHEY, CDR2 SMNVEV (reference sequence). The CDR3 contains 15 residues. Trimming left V 5 bases short and J 4 bases short, with 15 bases between. In nucleotides, the CDR3 is TGTGCCAGCAGTCTCCTAGTTAGGGAGTACAATGAGCAGTTCTTC. Translated, it gives CASSLLVREYNEQFF.

There are a few counts of this clonotype. The genes are TRBV7-2 and TRBJ2-7; maybe TRBD2 (5 bases). Germline V gene sequence: CDR1 SGHTA, CDR2 FQGNSA. Trimming pared 0 bases from V and 1 base from J, leaving 10 bases between. CDR3 length: 15 residues. CDR3 nucleotides: TGTGCCAGCAGCTTAGCGGTCGGAGGATCCTACGAGCAGTACTTC. As protein: CASSLAVGGSYEQYF.

The rearrangement uses TRBV10-3 and TRBJ2-1; 8 bases are a match to TRBD1. Trimming at V came to 3 bases and at J to 7 bases, leaving 8 bases not matched to a gene. CDR3 length: 15 residues. The germline gives CDR1 ENHRY, CDR2 SYGVKD. Here the CDR3 reads CAISDRDRTGNEQFF. In DNA form, the CDR3 reads TGTGCCATCAGTGACCGGGACAGGACAGGGAATGAGCAGTTCTTC.

V usage is TRBV6-2 or TRBV6-3 and J usage is TRBJ2-7; 12 bases line up with TRBD1. The CDR3 runs to 16 residues. Germline CDR1 is MNHEY and CDR2 is SVGEGT. Trimming took 7 bases from V and 4 from J; bases not matched to a gene: 11. The CDR3 DNA reads as TGTGCCAGCACCGACGGGGGGACAGGGGGCGGATACGAGCAGTACTTC. Protein product: CASTDGGTGGGYEQYF.

The chain joins TRBV12-5 to TRBJ2-4; possibly TRBD2 for D (6 bases). The CDR3 is 15 residues long. The germline gives CDR1 LGHNT, CDR2 FRNRAP. V gave up 2 bases and J gave up 4 bases, with 12 bases separating them. In DNA form, the CDR3 reads TGTGCTAGTGGTTTGCAAGGAGGGGATAAAAACATTCAGTACTTC. It specifies CASGLQGGDKNIQYF.

This clonotype was found a few times. This chain connects TRBV13 to TRBJ1-6; 11 nucleotides match TRBD1. Germline V gene data show CDR1 as PRHDT and CDR2 as FYEKMQ (reference sequence). The CDR3 runs to 17 residues. J lost 9 bases, V lost 5 bases, and 12 bases had no gene match. The CDR3 reads CASSPGWTGGRGSPLHF. The CDR3 DNA reads TGTGCCAGCAGCCCAGGGTGGACAGGGGGCCGGGGTTCACCCCTCCACTTT. Combining the CDR3 with reference TRBV13 and TRBJ1-6 gives the whole variable domain AAGVIQSPRHLIKEKRETATLKCYPIPRHDTVYWYQQGPGQDPQFLISFYEKMQSDKGSIPDRFSAQQFSDYHSELNMSSLELGDSALYFCASSPGWTGGRGSPLHFGNGTRLTVT.

This rearrangement joins TRBV6-2 or TRBV6-3 to TRBJ1-4; 7 positions agree with TRBD1. The trim removed 8 bases at V and 8 bases at J, leaving 5 bases unmatched. Germline V CDR1 and CDR2: MNHEY, SVGEGT. This CDR3 is 12 amino acids long. CDR3 DNA sequence: TGTGCCAGCGGATTACAGGGGGAAAAACTGTTTTTT. Encoded protein: CASGLQGEKLFF.

About this clonotype itself: Germline and junction disagree at one end, which may indicate a read error. J is TRBJ2-5 and V is TRBV7-9; the match to TRBD2 covers 9 bases. Judging by the DNA end, TRBJ2-7 fits better; the J call may be wrong. CDR1 and CDR2 (germline): SEHNR, FQNEAQ (reference sequence). The CDR3 totals 14 residues. The CDR3 loop reads CANSLAGVGDEQYF. The CDR3 DNA sequence: TGTGCCAACAGCTTAGCGGGAGTTGGAGACGAGCAGTACTTC.

The chain uses TRBV3-1 and TRBJ2-1; 8 bases align to TRBD2. The trim removed 0 bases at V and 9 bases at J, leaving 10 bases unmatched. Germline V gives CDR1 LGHDT, CDR2 YNNKEL (reference sequence). This CDR3 region has 16 residues. DNA for the CDR3: TGTGCCAGCAGCCAAGATCACCGGGGGGGCACCGGTGAGCAGTTCTTC. This codes for CASSQDHRGGTGEQFF.

The CDR3 is CASSQDFGTAGIEAFF. The CDR3 coding sequence is TGCGCCAGCAGCCAAGATTTTGGTACGGCGGGAATTGAAGCTTTCTTT. The chain recombines TRBV4-3 with TRBJ1-1; D gene ambiguous. Germline CDR1 is LGHNA and CDR2 is YSLEER. This CDR3 spans 16 amino acids. The V and J ends lost 0 bases and 7 bases respectively, with 18 bases between them.

The chain employs TRBV7-2 and TRBJ2-5; a weak D match, TRBD1 (5 bases). Between the trimmed V and J ends, which lost 5 bases and 9 bases, there was a span of 25 bases. Germline V gives CDR1 SGHTA, CDR2 FQGNSA. This CDR3 comprises 16 residues. CDR3: CASSPAFSGAEGAQYF. In DNA, the CDR3 is TGTGCCAGCAGCCCCGCCTTTTCGGGCGCCGAAGGGGCCCAGTACTTC.

This clonotype was seen many times. The chain combines TRBV5-5 with TRBJ2-1, with TRBD2 matching over 8 bases. In germline, CDR1 is SGHKS, CDR2 YYEKEE (reference sequence). This CDR3 spans 14 amino acids. Trimming removed 0 bases from V and 8 bases from J; junction bases left unmatched: 4. In nucleotides, the CDR3 is TGTGCCAGCAGCTTGGCGGGGGGGTCGGATGAGCAGTTCTTC. It codes for CASSLAGGSDEQFF.

The V and J genes are TRBV4-1 and TRBJ2-5; 9 nucleotides match TRBD1. J gave up 4 bases and V 6 bases, and 9 bases lay outside the gene matches. The CDR3 is 15 residues long. Germline CDR1 reads MGHRA; CDR2 reads YSYEKL. The CDR3 region is CASRPTGQGAETQYF. CDR3 bases: TGCGCCAGCAGGCCTACGGGACAGGGAGCAGAGACCCAGTACTTC.

V and J are TRBV5-5 and TRBJ1-1, with 9 bases matching TRBD1. V lost 4 bases to trimming and J lost 6 bases; unmatched junction nucleotides: 10. The CDR3 is made up of 15 amino acids. The germline gives CDR1 SGHKS, CDR2 YYEKEE (reference sequence). CDR3 sequence reads: CASSPGTGLGAEAFF. CDR3 nucleotide sequence: TGTGCCAGCAGCCCGGGGACAGGGCTCGGGGCTGAAGCTTTCTTT.

This clonotype was counted between two and nine times. This chain uses TRBV5-1 with TRBJ2-6; 7 bases map to TRBD1. CDR3 length: 18 amino acids. Trimming took 2 bases from V and 2 from J; bases not matched to a gene: 10. Germline V gene lookup returns CDR1 SGHRS and CDR2 YFSETQ. This chain's CDR3 is CASSLRTGSSAGANVLTF. In DNA form, the CDR3 reads TGCGCCAGCAGCTTAAGGACAGGCAGTTCCGCTGGGGCCAACGTCCTGACTTTC.

This clonotype was observed a few times. The chain links TRBV9 to TRBJ1-2, with 9 positions matching TRBD1. The CDR3 sequence is 13 residues long. The trim removed 2 bases at V and 8 bases at J, leaving 4 bases unmatched. Germline V lookup: CDR1 SGDLS, CDR2 YYNGEE. CDR3 loop: CASSVDRGDGYTF. CDR3 bases: TGTGCCAGCAGCGTCGACAGGGGGGACGGCTACACCTTC.

The chain has TRBV29-1 and TRBJ1-4; weak D call: TRBD1 (6 bases). V was shortened by 6 bases and J by 7 bases, with 18 bases between the two germline ends. CDR1 and CDR2 (germline): SQVTM, ANQGSEA. This CDR3 spans 14 amino acids. CDR3 loop: CSVNTGREVEKLFF. The CDR3 region has the DNA TGCAGCGTCAATACAGGGAGGGAGGTTGAAAAACTGTTTTTT.

This clonotype was recorded a few times. V and J are TRBV15 and TRBJ2-7, with 8 bases fitting TRBD1. This CDR3 has 16 amino acids. Per germline, CDR1 LNHNV and CDR2 YYDKDF (reference sequence). J gave up 0 bases and V 3 bases, and 7 bases lay outside the gene matches. The CDR3 spells CATSSPGGLSSYEQYF. The DNA of the CDR3 is TGTGCCACCAGCAGTCCAGGGGGCCTCAGCTCCTACGAGCAGTACTTC. Based on the CDR3 plus reference TRBV15 and TRBJ2-7, the full variable domain is DAMVIQNPRYQVTQFGKPVTLSCSQTLNHNVMYWYQQKSSQAPKLLFHYYDKDFNNEADTPDNFQSRRPNTSFCFLDIRSPGLGDTAMYLCATSSPGGLSSYEQYFGPGTRLTVT.

This clonotype was counted only a few times. The V call is TRBV11-3, the J call TRBJ2-1, with 7 bases fitting TRBD1. The CDR3 loop spans 14 amino acids. Germline trimming cut 5 bases from V and 7 bases from J; bases unmatched to any gene: 8. Germline lookup yields CDR1 SGHNT and CDR2 YENEEA. The CDR3 is CASSPRQGRNEQFF. CDR3 bases: TGTGCCAGCAGCCCACGACAGGGCAGGAATGAGCAGTTCTTC.

This clonotype has just a few counts. V and J are TRBV5-1 and TRBJ2-1; TRBD1 matches 11 bases. CDR3 length equals 17 residues. Trimming removed 4 bases from V and 7 bases from J; junction bases left unmatched: 13. CDR1 is SGHRS and CDR2 is YFSETQ in the germline V gene. CDR3 protein: CASSTGPGQGARNEQFF. CDR3 coding DNA: TGCGCCAGCAGCACGGGCCCCGGACAGGGGGCTCGGAATGAGCAGTTCTTC.